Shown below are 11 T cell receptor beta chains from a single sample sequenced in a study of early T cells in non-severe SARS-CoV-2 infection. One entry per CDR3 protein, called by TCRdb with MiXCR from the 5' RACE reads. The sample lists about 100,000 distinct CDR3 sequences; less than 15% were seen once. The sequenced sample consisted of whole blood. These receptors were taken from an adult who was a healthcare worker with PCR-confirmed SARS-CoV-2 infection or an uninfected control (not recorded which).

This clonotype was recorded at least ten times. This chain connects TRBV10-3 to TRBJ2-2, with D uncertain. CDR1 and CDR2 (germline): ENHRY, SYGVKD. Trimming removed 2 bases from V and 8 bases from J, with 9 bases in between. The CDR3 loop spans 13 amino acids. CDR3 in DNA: TGTGCCATCAGTGAGGTTCTGGCGGGGGAGCTGTTTTTT. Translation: CAISEVLAGELFF.

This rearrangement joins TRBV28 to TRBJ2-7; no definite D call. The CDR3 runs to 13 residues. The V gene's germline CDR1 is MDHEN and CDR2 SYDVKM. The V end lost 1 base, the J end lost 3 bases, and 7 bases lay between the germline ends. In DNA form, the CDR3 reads TGTGCCAGCAGTTTATTTAGGGTCTACGAGCAGTACTTC. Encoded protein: CASSLFRVYEQYF.

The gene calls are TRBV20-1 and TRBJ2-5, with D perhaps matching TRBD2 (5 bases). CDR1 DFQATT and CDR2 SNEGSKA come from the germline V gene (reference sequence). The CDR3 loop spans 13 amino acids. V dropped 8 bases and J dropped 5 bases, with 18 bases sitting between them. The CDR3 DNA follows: TGCAGTACCCCAACGCCGGGAAGTGAGACCCAGTACTTC. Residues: CSTPTPGSETQYF.

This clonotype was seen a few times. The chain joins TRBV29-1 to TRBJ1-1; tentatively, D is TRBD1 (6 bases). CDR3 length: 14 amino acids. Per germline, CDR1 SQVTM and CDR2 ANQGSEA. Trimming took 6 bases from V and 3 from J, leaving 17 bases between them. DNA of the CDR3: TGCAGCGTCCCCGTTACAGGGAGGTACACTGAAGCTTTCTTT. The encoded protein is CSVPVTGRYTEAFF.

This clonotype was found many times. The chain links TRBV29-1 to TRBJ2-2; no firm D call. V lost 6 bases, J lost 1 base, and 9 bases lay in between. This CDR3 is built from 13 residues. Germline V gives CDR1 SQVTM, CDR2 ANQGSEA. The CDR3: CSVQTLNTGELFF. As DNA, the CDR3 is TGCAGCGTCCAGACACTGAACACCGGGGAGCTGTTTTTT.

CDR3 amino acids: CASRDPLDRPGQPQHF. CDR3 DNA: TGTGCCAGCAGAGACCCGCTAGACAGGCCAGGCCAGCCCCAGCATTTT. The V gene is TRBV2, the J gene TRBJ1-5, with D tentatively TRBD1 (6 bases). This CDR3 is 16 amino acids long. Trimming took 6 bases from V and 7 from J, leaving 22 bases between them. The germline CDR1 and CDR2 sequences are SNHLY and FYNNEI. Drawing the rest from reference TRBV2 and TRBJ1-5, the complete variable domain is EPEVTQTPSHQVTQMGQEVILRCVPISNHLYFYWYRQILGQKVEFLVSFYNNEISEKSEIFDDQFSVERPDGSNFTLKIRSTKLEDSAMYFCASRDPLDRPGQPQHFGDGTRLSIL.

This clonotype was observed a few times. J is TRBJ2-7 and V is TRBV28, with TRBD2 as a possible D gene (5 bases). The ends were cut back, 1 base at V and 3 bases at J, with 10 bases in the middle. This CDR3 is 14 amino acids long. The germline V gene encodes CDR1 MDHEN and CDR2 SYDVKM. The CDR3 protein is CASSLFRGFYEQYF. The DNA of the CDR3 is TGTGCCAGCAGTTTATTCCGGGGATTCTACGAGCAGTACTTC.

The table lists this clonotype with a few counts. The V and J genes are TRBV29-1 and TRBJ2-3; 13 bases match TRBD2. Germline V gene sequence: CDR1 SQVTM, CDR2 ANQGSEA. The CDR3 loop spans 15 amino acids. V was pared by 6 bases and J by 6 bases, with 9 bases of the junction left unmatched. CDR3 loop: CSVARLAGGLDTQYF. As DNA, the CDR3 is TGCAGCGTCGCGAGACTAGCGGGGGGATTGGATACGCAGTATTTT.

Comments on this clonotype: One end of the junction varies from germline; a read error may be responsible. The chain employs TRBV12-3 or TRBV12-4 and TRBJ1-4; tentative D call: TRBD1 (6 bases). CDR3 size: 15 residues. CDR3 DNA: TGTGCCAGCACTTTAGGGGGAGGCGGAGGTGAAAAACTGTTTTTT. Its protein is CASTLGGGGGEKLFF.

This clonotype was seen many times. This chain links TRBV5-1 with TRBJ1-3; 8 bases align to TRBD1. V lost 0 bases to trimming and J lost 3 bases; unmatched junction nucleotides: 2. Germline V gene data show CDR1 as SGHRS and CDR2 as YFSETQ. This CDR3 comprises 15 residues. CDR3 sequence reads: CASSLGGTGGNTIYF. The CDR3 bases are TGCGCCAGCAGCTTGGGGGGGACAGGTGGAAACACCATATATTTT.

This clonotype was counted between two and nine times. The CDR3 DNA sequence: TGCAGCGTTCGGACAGGGAGCTACGAGCAGTACTTC. Amino acids: CSVRTGSYEQYF. The chain recombines TRBV29-1 with TRBJ2-7; 8 bases fit TRBD1. Germline-derived CDR1 and CDR2 are SQVTM and ANQGSEA. With V trimmed by 5 bases and J by 3 bases, 3 bases remained unmatched. This CDR3 contains 12 residues.